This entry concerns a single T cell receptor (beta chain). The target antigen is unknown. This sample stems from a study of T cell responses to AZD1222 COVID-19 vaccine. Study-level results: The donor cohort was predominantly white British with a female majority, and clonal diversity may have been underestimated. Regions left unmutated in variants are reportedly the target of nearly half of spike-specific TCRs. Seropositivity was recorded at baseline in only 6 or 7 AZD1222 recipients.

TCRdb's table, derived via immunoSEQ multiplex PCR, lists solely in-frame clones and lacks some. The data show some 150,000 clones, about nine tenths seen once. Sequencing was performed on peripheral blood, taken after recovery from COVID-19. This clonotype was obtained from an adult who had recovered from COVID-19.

DNA of the CDR3: TGTGCCAGCAGTCCTCTAGACGGGAACACTGAAGCTTTCTTT. It is translated as CASSPLDGNTEAFF. The gene calls are TRBV2 and TRBJ1-1; D is ambiguous. Germline V gene data show CDR1 as SNHLY and CDR2 as FYNNEI. Between the trimmed V and J ends, which lost 5 bases and 1 base, there was a span of 11 bases. CDR3 length: 14 residues.